This entry lists 5 T cell receptor beta chains sequenced from one sample in a study of CD8 T cells in ankylosing spondylitis. TCRdb recomputed calls from the 5' RACE reads with MiXCR, one row per CDR3 protein. The sample lists around 210,000 distinct CDR3 sequences, roughly 8.2% occurring once. Sequencing used blood, either unsorted or a sorted T cell fraction (not recorded which). The source is a female donor with ankylosing spondylitis or in good health (not recorded which).

This clonotype appeared a few times. CDR3 amino acids: CASSVGLSYNEQFF. In DNA form, the CDR3 reads TGTGCCAGCAGCGTAGGGCTTTCCTACAATGAGCAGTTCTTC. This rearrangement joins TRBV9 to TRBJ2-1; D unclear. The V end was cut by 0 bases, the J end by 1 base, with 5 bases between. The length of the CDR3 is 14 residues. Germline V gene data show CDR1 as SGDLS and CDR2 as YYNGEE.

This clonotype was seen repeatedly, ten times or more. The chain recombines TRBV21-1 with TRBJ2-1; TRBD2 reflects the table's D call only, with no check against the DNA. TRBV21-1 corresponds to a pseudogene. The CDR3 is 18 residues long. The chain's CDR3 is CASSKDPDIAGGGNEQFF. DNA of the CDR3: TGTGCCAGCAGCAAAGACCCTGATATAGCGGGAGGGGGCAATGAGCAGTTCTTC.

The rearrangement joins TRBV11-2 to TRBJ1-2; 7 bases align to TRBD1. Germline lookup yields CDR1 SGHAT and CDR2 FQNNGV. The CDR3 extends over 14 amino acids. The trim removed 2 bases at V and 7 bases at J, leaving 7 bases unmatched. The CDR3 protein is CASSLLQGRPGYTF. The CDR3 region has the DNA TGTGCCAGCAGCTTATTACAGGGGAGACCTGGCTACACCTTC.

This clonotype was detected ten times or more. CDR3 region: CASSFRNGDTEAFF. In nucleotides, the CDR3 is TGTGCCAGCAGTTTCAGGAACGGAGACACTGAAGCTTTCTTT. The gene calls are TRBV12-3 or TRBV12-4 and TRBJ1-1; D uncertain. The ends were cut back, 3 bases at V and 3 bases at J, with 11 bases in the middle. The CDR3 is 14 amino acids.

The table lists this clonotype with many counts. The genes are TRBV14 and TRBJ2-1; a possible D gene is TRBD2 (6 bases). Trimming removed 0 bases at V and 5 bases at J, with 8 bases between. This CDR3 comprises 14 residues. Germline V CDR1 and CDR2: SGHDN, FVKESK. CDR3 sequence reads: CASSQDSGDNEQFF. CDR3 bases: TGTGCCAGCAGCCAAGATAGCGGAGACAATGAGCAGTTCTTC.